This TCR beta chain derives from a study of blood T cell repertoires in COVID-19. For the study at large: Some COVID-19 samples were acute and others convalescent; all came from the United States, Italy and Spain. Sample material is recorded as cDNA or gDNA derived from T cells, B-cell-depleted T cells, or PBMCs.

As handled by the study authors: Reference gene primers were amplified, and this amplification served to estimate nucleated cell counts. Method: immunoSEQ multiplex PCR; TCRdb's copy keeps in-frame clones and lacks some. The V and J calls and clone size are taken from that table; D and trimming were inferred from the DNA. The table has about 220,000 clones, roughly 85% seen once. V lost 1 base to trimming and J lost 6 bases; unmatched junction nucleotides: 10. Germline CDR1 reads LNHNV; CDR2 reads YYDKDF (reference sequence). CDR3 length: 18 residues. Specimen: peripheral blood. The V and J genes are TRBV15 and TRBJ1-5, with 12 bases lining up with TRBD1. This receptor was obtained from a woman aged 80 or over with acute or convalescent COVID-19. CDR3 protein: CATSRVGDRGLGSQPQHF. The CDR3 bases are TGTGCCACCAGCAGAGTTGGGGACAGGGGGCTAGGAAGTCAGCCCCAGCATTTT.